What follows are 14 T cell receptor beta chains derived from one specimen sequenced in a study of beta chain features in type 1 diabetes. Notes on the study in general: People with Type 1 diabetes carried modestly yet significantly shorter TCRB CDR3s in all four CD4+ subsets.

cDNA synthesis used the whole RNA isolate, giving expressed TCRB sequences. Here immunoSEQ multiplex PCR was the method, and the copy in TCRdb shows in-frame clones only, minus some. This sample has some 350,000 clones, with over 9% found just once. Their antigens are not known. The sample taken for sequencing was central memory CD4+ T cells from blood. Every receptor here comes from a man aged 25 to 45 with type 1 diabetes.

This clone turned up a few times. V and J are TRBV5-1 and TRBJ2-1; no reliable D call. The CDR3 contains 11 residues. Per the germline V gene, CDR1 is SGHRS and CDR2 is YFSETQ. The V gene lost 0 bases and the J gene lost 12 bases, with 7 bases spanning the gap. The CDR3 DNA is TGCGCCAGCAGCTTGGCTAAGGTGCAGTTCTTC. Translation: CASSLAKVQFF.

This chain connects TRBV30 to TRBJ1-1, with D perhaps matching TRBD1 (5 bases). The V gene lost 2 bases and the J gene lost 4 bases, with 20 bases spanning the gap. The CDR3 contains 16 residues. Germline lookup yields CDR1 GTSNPN and CDR2 SVGIG (reference sequence). The CDR3 nucleotides are TGTGCCTGGAGTCTCCTTGTGGCCAGGGTGGGCACTGAAGCTTTCTTT. Amino acids: CAWSLLVARVGTEAFF.

Regarding this clone: This sample also contains other DNA sequences that code for the same CDR3. CDR3 sequence (DNA): TGTGCCAGCCGTGCCGGGCACTCCTACGAGCAGTACTTC. This encodes CASRAGHSYEQYF. This chain uses TRBV6-6 with TRBJ2-7; D remains ambiguous. V lost 8 bases and J lost 0, with 11 bases in between. Germline V gene data show CDR1 as MNHNY and CDR2 as SVGAGI (reference sequence). The CDR3 has 13 residues.

This clone was picked up a small number of times. The chain employs TRBV6-5 and TRBJ2-2; tentatively, D is TRBD1 (6 bases). This CDR3 region has 13 residues. Looked up from germline, CDR1 is MNHEY and CDR2 is SVGAGI. V dropped 6 bases and J dropped 6 bases, with 11 bases sitting between them. The CDR3 DNA is TGTGCCAGCAGAAACAGGGACGCCGGGGAGCTGTTTTTT. This gives the protein CASRNRDAGELFF.

This clone was seen many times. This rearrangement joins TRBV7-3 to TRBJ2-1, with D possibly being TRBD2 (6 bases). The V gene lost 1 base and the J gene lost 5 bases, with 12 bases spanning the gap. This CDR3 is built from 15 residues. Germline values: CDR1 SGHTA, CDR2 FQGTGA. The CDR3 reads CASSLRGGEHNEQFF. The CDR3 region has the DNA TGTGCCAGCAGCTTAAGGGGCGGGGAACACAATGAGCAGTTCTTC.

This clone occurred a few times. The chain carries TRBV10-2 and TRBJ2-5, with TRBD2 as a possible D gene (6 bases). Germline V lookup: CDR1 WSHSY, CDR2 SAAADI. V lost 0 bases and J 0 bases, leaving 11 bases between the germline ends. The CDR3 extends over 16 amino acids. CDR3 sequence reads: CASSESMGGHQETQYF. The CDR3 region has the DNA TGCGCCAGCAGTGAGTCGATGGGGGGTCACCAAGAGACCCAGTACTTC.

The chain uses TRBV7-6 and TRBJ2-5; TRBD2 agrees at 9 bases. The V segment lost 5 bases and the J segment 4 bases; nucleotides outside the gene matches: 5. In germline, CDR1 is SGHVS, CDR2 FNYEAQ. This CDR3 spans 14 amino acids. CDR3 protein: CASSQGLARETQYF. Here the CDR3 DNA reads TGTGCCAGCAGCCAGGGACTAGCCCGAGAGACCCAGTACTTC.

The V call is TRBV5-4, the J call TRBJ1-3; D call uncertain. This CDR3 is 16 amino acids long. The germline V gene encodes CDR1 SGHNT and CDR2 YYREEE (reference sequence). The germline V and J ends were trimmed by 4 bases and 0 bases, with 14 bases remaining between them. The CDR3 loop reads CASSRGGPNSGNTIYF. The CDR3 nucleotides read TGTGCCAGCAGCCGCGGCGGCCCCAACTCTGGAAACACCATATATTTT.

CDR3 DNA: TGTGCCAGCAGCACTCTTCAGGGTTACAATGAGCAGTTCTTC. Protein product: CASSTLQGYNEQFF. The chain combines TRBV11-3 with TRBJ2-1, with D possibly matching TRBD1 (5 bases). CDR1 and CDR2 (germline): SGHNT, YENEEA. The V gene lost 5 bases and the J gene lost 4 bases, with 12 bases spanning the gap. The CDR3 loop spans 14 amino acids.

The V and J genes are TRBV5-1 and TRBJ1-1; TRBD1 agrees at 7 bases. With 0 bases clipped from V and 1 base from J, the junction kept 9 bases outside the gene matches. This CDR3 comprises 17 residues. Germline loops: CDR1 SGHRS, CDR2 YFSETQ. The CDR3 bases are TGCGCCAGCAGCTTGGAGACAGGGCGGTGGGGGAACACTGAAGCTTTCTTT. Translating gives CASSLETGRWGNTEAFF.

This clone occurred many times. The chain joins TRBV21-1 to TRBJ2-4; the table's D call, TRBD1, was not checked against the DNA. TRBV21-1 is given as a pseudogene. The CDR3 is 15 residues long. The CDR3 sequence: CASSPGRTGRNIQYF. CDR3 sequence (DNA): TGTGCCAGCAGCCCGGGAAGGACAGGGAGGAACATTCAGTACTTC.

The chain joins TRBV5-4 to TRBJ1-3; the D gene is possibly TRBD1 (5 bases). Germline CDR1 SGHNT, CDR2 YYREEE (reference sequence). The length of the CDR3 is 16 residues. The V gene lost 3 bases and the J gene lost 0 bases, with 13 bases spanning the gap. For the CDR3, the DNA is TGTGCCAGCAGCTCGGGGGACCGCGGCTCTGGAAACACCATATATTTT. It translates to CASSSGDRGSGNTIYF.

This chain uses TRBV7-2 with TRBJ1-1; tentative D call: TRBD1 (5 bases). The CDR3 is 14 residues long. Deletions cut 5 bases from V and 1 base from J, with 11 bases between. Germline values: CDR1 SGHTA, CDR2 FQGNSA. The CDR3 bases are TGTGCCAGCAGCCCCTCAGGACAGAACACTGAAGCTTTCTTT. It codes for CASSPSGQNTEAFF.

This clone was detected a few times. The chain couples TRBV7-2 to TRBJ2-7; tentative D call: TRBD2 (6 bases). Trimming took 4 bases from V and 2 from J, leaving 12 bases between them. CDR1 and CDR2 from the germline V gene are SGHTA and FQGNSA. The CDR3 is 14 residues long. DNA for the CDR3: TGTGCCAGCAGCTCCGGGACTGGGACCTACGAGCAGTACTTC. Translating gives CASSSGTGTYEQYF.